This entry lists 16 T cell receptor beta chains sequenced from one sample in a study of shared T cell receptors in the human thymus. TCRdb's copy holds only in-frame clones and misses some; the assay was immunoSEQ multiplex PCR. The sample has 500,000 to 850,000 clones; 87% are singletons. Separately, the same data were catalogued under a study of human thymus T cells.

The sample consisted of thymocytes. These receptors all stem from a boy under two years old with a congenital heart defect.

This sequence joins TRBV6-5 and TRBJ2-2; a weak D match, TRBD2 (6 bases). V shed 2 bases and J shed 3 bases, with 13 bases lying between them. This CDR3 comprises 16 residues. Germline values: CDR1 MNHEY, CDR2 SVGAGI. Written as DNA, the CDR3 is TGTGCCAGCAGTTACGCCCCGTGGGGGGACACCGGGGAGCTGTTTTTT. As protein: CASSYAPWGDTGELFF.

This clone appeared once. The chain carries TRBV9 and TRBJ2-1, with D possibly TRBD2 on 6 matching bases. V gave up 0 bases and J gave up 2 bases, with 12 bases separating them. The CDR3 contains 16 residues. Germline CDR1 and CDR2: SGDLS and YYNGEE. The CDR3 sequence is CASSVGGDDPYNEQFF. Here the CDR3 DNA reads TGTGCCAGCAGCGTAGGGGGGGACGACCCCTACAATGAGCAGTTCTTC.

This clone has only one observation. CDR3 sequence reads: CASSSSPGRPSPRSSYNEQFF. The DNA of the CDR3 is TGCGCCAGCAGCTCCTCACCGGGTAGACCGAGCCCCCGAAGCTCCTACAATGAGCAGTTCTTC. This rearrangement joins TRBV5-1 to TRBJ2-1; D is unresolved. V lost 3 bases and J 0 bases, leaving 28 bases between the germline ends. The CDR3 runs 21 residues. The germline gives CDR1 SGHRS, CDR2 YFSETQ.

The chain combines TRBV19 with TRBJ1-1; no firm D call. Trimming pared 11 bases from V and 0 bases from J, leaving 10 bases between. Germline loops: CDR1 LNHDA, CDR2 SQIVND (reference sequence). CDR3 size: 12 residues. CDR3 region: CAAQNLNTEAFF. As DNA, the CDR3 is TGTGCCGCGCAAAATCTGAACACTGAAGCTTTCTTT.

This clone was recorded a few times. Germline is not matched at one junction end, which may reflect a read error. CDR3 coding DNA: TGCAGCGCTAGCCCTGGGGTCTTC. Encoded protein: CSASPGVF. This chain joins TRBV29-1 and TRBJ2-1, with TRBD2 as a possible D gene (5 bases). Germline values: CDR1 SQVTM, CDR2 ANQGSEA. This CDR3 is 8 amino acids long.

The chain carries TRBV11-2 and TRBJ1-1; 7 nucleotides line up with TRBD1. The ends lost 4 bases at V and 5 bases at J; junction bases unmatched: 10. The CDR3 has 15 residues. Per the germline V gene, CDR1 is SGHAT and CDR2 is FQNNGV. This CDR3 is CASSWFDRAWTEAFF. CDR3 in DNA: TGTGCCAGCAGCTGGTTCGACAGGGCGTGGACTGAAGCTTTCTTT. The full variable domain, completed using reference TRBV11-2 and TRBJ1-1, is EAGVAQSPRYKIIEKRQSVAFWCNPISGHATLYWYQQILGQGPKLLIQFQNNGVVDDSQLPKDRFSAERLKGVDSTLKIQPAKLEDSAVYLCASSWFDRAWTEAFFGQGTRLTVV.

The genes are TRBV27 and TRBJ1-5, with D possibly being TRBD1 (5 bases). The CDR3 length is 17 residues. Trimming left V 0 bases short and J 1 base short, with 13 bases between. Germline V gene lookup returns CDR1 MNHEY and CDR2 SMNVEV (reference sequence). CDR3: CASSLSWGTGSNQPQHF. The CDR3 bases are TGTGCCAGCAGTTTATCTTGGGGTACAGGAAGCAATCAGCCCCAGCATTTT.

This chain joins TRBV11-2 and TRBJ1-1, with 11 nucleotides matching TRBD1. Germline V gives CDR1 SGHAT, CDR2 FQNNGV. This CDR3 is built from 16 residues. With 2 bases clipped from V and 3 bases from J, the junction kept 5 bases outside the gene matches. CDR3 sequence reads: CASSLRDRGGHTEAFF. CDR3 DNA: TGTGCCAGCAGCTTACGGGACAGGGGGGGGCACACTGAAGCTTTCTTT.

This clone was counted a single time. This sequence joins TRBV10-3 and TRBJ2-7, with a weak D call TRBD1 (6 bases). Trimming removed 1 base from V and 0 bases from J, with 10 bases in between. CDR1 is ENHRY, CDR2 SYGVKD, per germline. The CDR3 has 15 residues. As DNA, the CDR3 is TGTGCCATCAGTGAGTTAGGGGGAAGCTCCTACGAGCAGTACTTC. It encodes CAISELGGSSYEQYF.

This chain links TRBV13 with TRBJ2-7; D is possibly TRBD1 (6 bases). The CDR3 loop spans 14 amino acids. Germline CDR1 reads PRHDT; CDR2 reads FYEKMQ (reference sequence). Trimming cost V 8 bases and J 0 bases, with 14 bases left between them. This chain's CDR3 is CASARRDTSYEQYF. CDR3 sequence (DNA): TGTGCCAGCGCGCGCCGGGACACCTCCTACGAGCAGTACTTC.

The chain is built from TRBV2 and TRBJ2-7; 10 bases are shared with TRBD1. The V segment lost 8 bases and the J segment 3 bases; nucleotides outside the gene matches: 13. CDR1 SNHLY and CDR2 FYNNEI come from the germline V gene. The CDR3 spans 16 residues. In DNA form, the CDR3 reads TGTGCCAGCGGATCCGGGACAGGGGCTTCTATCTACGAGCAGTACTTC. Its protein is CASGSGTGASIYEQYF.

The J gene is TRBJ2-7, the V gene TRBV28; D is perhaps TRBD2 (5 bases). Trimming took off 6 bases at V and 2 bases at J, with 17 bases between the two ends. CDR3 length: 15 residues. The germline V gene encodes CDR1 MDHEN and CDR2 SYDVKM. The CDR3 bases are TGTGCCAGCAGGCGGGCGAGGCATCGCGCCTACGAGCAGTACTTC. Translation gives CASRRARHRAYEQYF.

The chain carries TRBV28 and TRBJ2-2; D uncertain. Germline V lookup: CDR1 MDHEN, CDR2 SYDVKM. There are 14 residues in the CDR3. V lost 3 bases and J 1 base, leaving 6 bases between the germline ends. CDR3 sequence reads: CASSFCGNTGELFF. The CDR3 coding sequence is TGTGCCAGCAGTTTCTGCGGGAACACCGGGGAGCTGTTTTTT. Looking up the rest from reference TRBV28 and TRBJ2-2 gives the full variable domain: DVKVTQSSRYLVKRTGEKVFLECVQDMDHENMFWYRQDPGLGLRLIYFSYDVKMKEKGDIPEGYSVSREKKERFSLILESASTNQTSMYLCASSFCGNTGELFFGEGSRLTVL.

The chain combines TRBV4-3 with TRBJ2-1, with 9 nucleotides matching TRBD1. The CDR3 consists of 14 residues. V shed 4 bases and J 7 bases; nucleotides not matched to a gene: 5. CDR1 and CDR2 from the germline V gene are LGHNA and YSLEER. The CDR3 spells CASSRKTGGNEQFF. Written as DNA, the CDR3 is TGCGCCAGCAGCCGAAAGACAGGGGGTAATGAGCAGTTCTTC.

V usage is TRBV28 and J usage is TRBJ2-4; 10 bases agree with TRBD2. V was clipped by 6 bases and J by 8 bases; unmatched bases: 16. Germline V lookup: CDR1 MDHEN, CDR2 SYDVKM. The CDR3 runs to 17 residues. The CDR3 nucleotides are TGTGCCAGCAGAGCTCACGAAGCCCTAGCGGGAGCTGACATTCAGTACTTC. It codes for CASRAHEALAGADIQYF.

This chain joins TRBV15 and TRBJ2-1; the match to TRBD2 covers 10 bases. With V trimmed by 0 bases and J by 1 base, 9 bases remained unmatched. Germline lookup yields CDR1 LNHNV and CDR2 YYDKDF (reference sequence). This CDR3 has 19 amino acids. CDR3 sequence reads: CATSRDISQRGGSYNEQFF. DNA of the CDR3: TGTGCCACCAGCAGAGATATAAGTCAGCGGGGGGGTTCCTACAATGAGCAGTTCTTC. Looking up the rest from reference TRBV15 and TRBJ2-1 gives the full variable domain: DAMVIQNPRYQVTQFGKPVTLSCSQTLNHNVMYWYQQKSSQAPKLLFHYYDKDFNNEADTPDNFQSRRPNTSFCFLDIRSPGLGDTAMYLCATSRDISQRGGSYNEQFFGPGTRLTVL.